This entry lists 26 T cell receptor beta chains sequenced from one sample in a study of blood T cell repertoires in COVID-19. Clones were sequenced by immunoSEQ multiplex PCR, and TCRdb holds only the in-frame ones, with some missing. Of over 120,000 clones in the sample, about 79% were seen once. Sequencing was carried out using peripheral blood. The source of these receptors is a man in his 60s with active or convalescent COVID-19.

CDR3 amino acids: CASSEVRDGTGGLDEQFF. The CDR3 DNA reads as TGCGCCAGCAGTGAAGTAAGAGATGGGACAGGGGGCCTAGATGAGCAGTTCTTC. The rearrangement links TRBV10-1 to TRBJ2-1; 12 bases fit TRBD1. The germline V gene encodes CDR1 WNHNN and CDR2 SYGVQD (reference sequence). CDR3 length: 18 amino acids. V lost 3 bases, J lost 8 bases, and 14 bases stayed unmatched.

This rearrangement joins TRBV5-1 to TRBJ2-7, with 10 nucleotides matching TRBD2. CDR3 size: 14 residues. Trimming cost V 4 bases and J 0 bases; bases outside gene matches: 1. CDR1 and CDR2 (germline): SGHRS, YFSETQ. The CDR3 bases are TGCGCCAGCAGCCCTAGCGGGAGCTCCTACGAGCAGTACGTC. Its translation: CASSPSGSSYEQYV.

The CDR3 sequence: CASSAWGSGIRYEQYV. The CDR3 coding sequence is TGTGCCAGCAGTGCCTGGGGAAGCGGGATACGCTACGAGCAGTACGTC. The chain carries TRBV6-2 or TRBV6-3 and TRBJ2-7; 7 nucleotides line up with TRBD2. The CDR3 covers 16 residues. Germline-derived CDR1 and CDR2 are MNHEY and SVGEGT. With V trimmed by 5 bases and J by 3 bases, 13 bases remained unmatched.

The CDR3 loop reads CASGLVTPGDSYTF. CDR3 sequence (DNA): TGTGCTAGTGGTTTGGTAACCCCAGGGGATAGCTACACCTTC. This sequence joins TRBV12-5 and TRBJ1-2, with D tentatively TRBD1 (6 bases). The germline V gene encodes CDR1 LGHNT and CDR2 FRNRAP. The V end lost 0 bases, the J end lost 9 bases, and 14 bases lay between the germline ends. The CDR3 is 14 amino acids.

The rearrangement links TRBV10-3 to TRBJ2-5; tentative D call: TRBD1 (5 bases). The germline V gene has CDR1 ENHRY and CDR2 SYGVKD. The CDR3 covers 14 residues. Trimming took 10 bases from V and 2 from J, leaving 17 bases between them. CDR3 nucleotide sequence: TGTGCCACTACCCCACAGGTGTTGCAAGAGACCCAGTACTTC. Translating gives CATTPQVLQETQYF.

V is TRBV7-8 and J is TRBJ2-5, with 11 nucleotides matching TRBD2. The trim removed 3 bases at V and 4 bases at J, leaving 10 bases unmatched. There are 17 residues in the CDR3. CDR1 is SGHVS, CDR2 FQNEAQ, per germline. CDR3 region: CASSFRIAGGPGETQYF. The CDR3 DNA reads TGTGCCAGCAGCTTCCGAATAGCGGGAGGGCCCGGAGAGACCCAGTACTTC.

The rearrangement links TRBV30 to TRBJ1-1; the match to TRBD1 covers 11 bases. V was clipped by 4 bases and J by 1 base; unmatched bases: 2. Germline V gene data show CDR1 as GTSNPN and CDR2 as SVGIG (reference sequence). CDR3 length equals 14 residues. CDR3 coding DNA: TGTGCCTGGATGGGGACAGGGGGGAACACTGAAGCTTTCTTT. Its protein is CAWMGTGGNTEAFF.

The chain couples TRBV5-8 to TRBJ2-2; the D gene is possibly TRBD2 (5 bases). Trimming removed 0 bases at V and 2 bases at J, with 8 bases between. The CDR3 covers 15 residues. Germline CDR1 and CDR2: SGHTS and YDEGEE. For the CDR3, the DNA is TGTGCCAGCAGCTTGGTTCGGGGTAACACCGGGGAGCTGTTTTTT. It codes for CASSLVRGNTGELFF.

The gene calls are TRBV7-2 and TRBJ1-1; D remains unclear. Trimming removed 1 base from V and 1 base from J, with 4 bases in between. CDR3 length: 13 amino acids. Germline V lookup: CDR1 SGHTA, CDR2 FQGNSA. CDR3 region: CASSLVGNTEAFF. Here the CDR3 DNA reads TGTGCCAGCAGCTTAGTCGGGAACACTGAAGCTTTCTTT.

The chain joins TRBV19 to TRBJ2-2, with 9 positions matching TRBD1. The CDR3 extends over 16 amino acids. V lost 8 bases, J lost 4 bases, and 11 bases stayed unmatched. CDR1 LNHDA and CDR2 SQIVND come from the germline V gene (reference sequence). CDR3 sequence reads: CASGKGQGIGTGELFF. For the CDR3, the DNA is TGTGCCAGTGGTAAGGGACAGGGCATCGGCACCGGGGAGCTGTTTTTT.

The chain combines TRBV6-5 with TRBJ1-6; D is possibly TRBD1 (5 bases). Deletions cut 4 bases from V and 3 bases from J, with 7 bases between. The CDR3 runs to 14 residues. CDR1 and CDR2 (germline): MNHEY, SVGAGI. The CDR3 DNA follows: TGTGCCAGCAGTTTCGACAGCTATAATTCACCCCTCCACTTT. Encoded protein: CASSFDSYNSPLHF.

CDR3 sequence reads: CASSEKGWTELNTEAFF. CDR3 nucleotides: TGTGCCAGCAGTGAAAAAGGGTGGACAGAACTTAACACTGAAGCTTTCTTT. The V and J genes are TRBV6-1 and TRBJ1-1, with D tentatively TRBD1 (6 bases). CDR1 MNHNS and CDR2 SASEGT come from the germline V gene. Trimming removed 2 bases from V and 2 bases from J, with 18 bases in between. The CDR3 runs 17 residues.

This CDR3 reads CASSQGGTGEHTIYF. CDR3 bases: TGTGCCAGCAGCCAGGGAGGGACAGGGGAACACACCATATATTTT. The chain couples TRBV3-1 (or the pseudogene TRBV3-2) to TRBJ1-3, with 10 bases identical to TRBD1. Germline CDR1 LGHDT, CDR2 YNNKEL (reference sequence). The CDR3 has 15 amino acids. V lost 3 bases to trimming and J lost 8 bases; unmatched junction nucleotides: 7.

The chain has TRBV19 and TRBJ1-2, with a possible D match to TRBD1 (5 bases). Germline CDR1 reads LNHDA; CDR2 reads SQIVND (reference sequence). This CDR3 contains 15 residues. The V end was cut by 0 bases, the J end by 0 bases, with 8 bases between. DNA of the CDR3: TGTGCCAGTAGTATAGACGACAGAGCTAACTATGGCTACACCTTC. This sequence encodes CASSIDDRANYGYTF.

The chain carries TRBV9 and TRBJ2-7, with TRBD1 as a possible D gene (6 bases). Deletions cut 3 bases from V and 4 bases from J, with 8 bases between. Germline V CDR1 and CDR2: SGDLS, YYNGEE. CDR3 size: 12 residues. In DNA form, the CDR3 reads TGTGCCAGCAGCGCCACAGGGTACGAGCAGTACTTC. This codes for CASSATGYEQYF. Full variable domain (rest looked up from reference TRBV9 and TRBJ2-7): DSGVTQTPKHLITATGQRVTLRCSPRSGDLSVYWYQQSLDQGLQFLIQYYNGEERAKGNILERFSAQQFPDLHSELNLSSLELGDSALYFCASSATGYEQYFGPGTRLTVT.

The chain uses TRBV5-1 and TRBJ2-2, with TRBD2 identical over 9 bases. Germline CDR1 is SGHRS and CDR2 is YFSETQ. Trimming at V came to 5 bases and at J to 3 bases, leaving 14 bases not matched to a gene. The CDR3 sequence is 18 residues long. The CDR3 sequence is CASRPTSGTSADTGELFF. CDR3 coding DNA: TGCGCCAGCAGACCGACTAGCGGAACCTCCGCCGACACCGGGGAGCTGTTTTTT.

This chain joins TRBV24-1 and TRBJ1-2; 8 bases line up with TRBD1. In germline, CDR1 is KGHDR, CDR2 SFDVKD. The CDR3 spans 14 residues. V shed 6 bases and J 8 bases; nucleotides not matched to a gene: 10. The CDR3 loop reads CATSSQGAKGGYTF. In DNA form, the CDR3 reads TGTGCCACCAGTTCTCAGGGGGCTAAAGGAGGCTACACCTTC.

The rearrangement uses TRBV5-1 and TRBJ2-1, with D perhaps TRBD1 (5 bases). The germline CDR1 and CDR2 sequences are SGHRS and YFSETQ. V was trimmed by 0 bases and J by 4 bases, leaving 11 bases between them. The CDR3 sequence is 15 residues long. The CDR3: CASSLEDSKYNEQFF. The CDR3 coding sequence is TGCGCCAGCAGCTTGGAAGACAGCAAGTACAATGAGCAGTTCTTC.

The chain employs TRBV11-3 and TRBJ1-2, with no clear D. The CDR3 runs to 14 residues. V shed 3 bases and J shed 7 bases, with 15 bases lying between them. The germline V gene has CDR1 SGHNT and CDR2 YENEEA. The CDR3 region is CASSFEGPATGYTF. CDR3 DNA sequence: TGTGCCAGCAGCTTTGAGGGCCCGGCTACTGGCTACACCTTC.

The chain employs TRBV6-2 or TRBV6-3 and TRBJ1-2, with D maybe TRBD1 (6 bases). Germline CDR1 and CDR2: MNHEY and SVGEGT. Trimming cost V 0 bases and J 2 bases, with 7 bases left between them. The CDR3 loop spans 14 amino acids. The CDR3 region has the DNA TGTGCCAGCAGTTACTCGGACAGCAACTATGGCTACACCTTC. As protein: CASSYSDSNYGYTF.

The chain combines TRBV27 with TRBJ1-2; TRBD1 matches at 9 bases. V lost 3 bases to trimming and J lost 6 bases; unmatched junction nucleotides: 8. CDR3 size: 15 residues. Per germline, CDR1 MNHEY and CDR2 SMNVEV (reference sequence). The CDR3, as DNA: TGTGCCAGCAGTTTTTTGGGACAGGGATCCGATGGCTACACCTTC. It yields the protein CASSFLGQGSDGYTF.

This chain joins TRBV19 and TRBJ2-7, with a weak D call TRBD1 (6 bases). The length of the CDR3 is 15 residues. Germline-derived CDR1 and CDR2 are LNHDA and SQIVND (reference sequence). Trimming took off 3 bases at V and 5 bases at J, with 17 bases between the two ends. CDR3 protein: CASSIGQGIFHEQYF. CDR3 sequence (DNA): TGTGCCAGTAGTATTGGCCAGGGGATATTCCACGAGCAGTACTTC.

The chain uses TRBV7-2 and TRBJ2-7, with 8 positions matching TRBD1. Germline V gene lookup returns CDR1 SGHTA and CDR2 FQGNSA. J gave up 7 bases and V 4 bases, and 21 bases lay outside the gene matches. This CDR3 spans 18 amino acids. The CDR3: CASSSPIPGTGGYVEQYF. In DNA, the CDR3 is TGTGCCAGCAGCTCACCGATACCCGGGACAGGCGGCTACGTGGAGCAGTACTTC.

As DNA, the CDR3 is TGCGCCAGCAGGGACAGGGGCAGGTCCGACGAGCAGTACTTC. Amino acids: CASRDRGRSDEQYF. This chain connects TRBV10-2 to TRBJ2-7; TRBD1 matches 9 bases. In germline, CDR1 is WSHSY, CDR2 SAAADI. The trim removed 6 bases at V and 5 bases at J, leaving 8 bases unmatched. The CDR3 spans 14 residues.

This clone was seen just once. In nucleotides, the CDR3 is TGTGCCAGCACCAAGGGGGACAGGGGGTCTGAAGCTTTCTTT. It specifies CASTKGDRGSEAFF. The chain uses TRBV6-6 and TRBJ1-1, with 11 nucleotides matching TRBD1. Germline trimming cut 7 bases from V and 6 bases from J; bases unmatched to any gene: 7. The CDR3 runs to 14 residues. CDR1 MNHNY and CDR2 SVGAGI come from the germline V gene (reference sequence).

The chain links TRBV3-1 (or the pseudogene TRBV3-2) to TRBJ2-3; TRBD2 aligns across 15 bases. The germline CDR1 and CDR2 sequences are LGHDT and YNNKEL (reference sequence). V shed 4 bases, J shed 7 bases, and the junction held 3 bases outside the gene matches. The CDR3 consists of 15 residues. CDR3 in amino acids: CASSPGLAGGNTQYF. The CDR3 nucleotides read TGTGCCAGCAGCCCCGGACTAGCGGGAGGGAATACGCAGTATTTT.